The 28 T cell receptor beta chains reported below all come from one sample, sequenced in a study of CD8+CD57+ T cells in acquired aplastic anemia. Before being chosen for sequencing, patients had shown CD8+CD57+ cell expansion by flow cytometry. TCR beta VDJ combinations and CDR3 sequences were profiled from genomic DNA. TCRdb ran MiXCR on the reads and lists one entry per CDR3 protein. The sample includes 450,000 to 550,000 distinct CDR3 sequences, around 30% of them seen just once. Sequencing was performed on sorted CD4+, CD8+, or CD8+CD57+ T cells (not recorded which) from PBMCs. The receptor source for this set is a human donor with aplastic anemia.

V and J are TRBV28 and TRBJ1-1; no reliable D call. The ends were cut back, 6 bases at V and 11 bases at J, with 16 bases in the middle. Germline CDR1 reads MDHEN; CDR2 reads SYDVKM. The CDR3 is 12 amino acids. The CDR3 DNA reads as TGTGCCAGCAGGAAGAGCGTCGAGGGCGCTTTCTTT. Translating gives CASRKSVEGAFF.

This chain joins TRBV19 and TRBJ1-5; TRBD1 is a possible D gene (5 bases). The CDR3 consists of 13 residues. CDR1 and CDR2 from the germline V gene are LNHDA and SQIVND (reference sequence). Trimming took off 9 bases at V and 3 bases at J, with 12 bases between the two ends. For the CDR3, the DNA is TGTGCCAGGATGGGGGGGTACAATCAGCCCCAGCATTTT. Translating gives CARMGGYNQPQHF.

Notes on this clonotype: Just one base apart from a much larger clone, this may be a read error. The CDR3 DNA follows: TGTGTCAGCTCCGCCATTCTGGGGTATTCACCCCTCCACTTT. This translates into CVSSAILGYSPLHF. This chain links TRBV14 with TRBJ1-6; D gene uncertain. CDR1 SGHDN and CDR2 FVKESK come from the germline V gene. The CDR3 is 14 residues long. The full variable domain, its missing parts supplied by reference TRBV14 and TRBJ1-6, is EAGVTQFPSHSVIEKGQTVTLRCDPISGHDNLYWYRRVMGKEIKFLLHFVKESKQDESGMPNNRFLAERTGGTYSTLKVQPAELEDSGVYFCVSSAILGYSPLHFGNGTRLTVT.

This clonotype was detected many times. V usage is TRBV24-1 and J usage is TRBJ2-3, with 12 bases lining up with TRBD2. The CDR3 extends over 16 amino acids. The germline V gene has CDR1 KGHDR and CDR2 SFDVKD. After removal of 5 bases from V and 1 base from J, the junction contained 3 bases not matched to a gene. The CDR3 loop reads CATSVLAGGGTDTQYF. For the CDR3, the DNA is TGTGCCACCAGTGTACTAGCGGGAGGAGGCACAGATACGCAGTATTTT.

The chain joins TRBV24-1 to TRBJ2-1; 9 positions agree with TRBD2. The CDR3 has 18 amino acids. Trimming took 1 base from V and 4 from J; bases not matched to a gene: 10. Germline V gives CDR1 KGHDR, CDR2 SFDVKD. CDR3 DNA: TGTGCCACCAGTGATTTAACAGCGGGAGGACCACTTTACAATGAGCAGTTCTTC. Encoded protein: CATSDLTAGGPLYNEQFF.

This chain joins TRBV4-2 and TRBJ2-7; 10 bases agree with TRBD2. V shed 0 bases, J shed 4 bases, and the junction held 3 bases outside the gene matches. This CDR3 has 15 residues. The germline V gene encodes CDR1 LGHNA and CDR2 YNFKEQ. The CDR3 here is CASSQDIAGGYEQYF. CDR3 nucleotides: TGTGCCAGCAGCCAAGATATAGCGGGAGGTTACGAGCAGTACTTC.

In DNA form, the CDR3 reads TGTGCCAGCAGCACACAGGGGCGGGACACTGAAGCTTTCTTT. It is translated as CASSTQGRDTEAFF. V gene TRBV7-2 combines with J gene TRBJ1-1; 7 bases agree with TRBD1. The J segment lost 3 bases and the V segment lost 5 bases, leaving 6 bases of the junction unmatched. The CDR3 totals 14 residues. Per germline, CDR1 SGHTA and CDR2 FQGNSA.

The sample holds many counts of this clonotype. This chain links TRBV6-1 with TRBJ1-2; D uncertain. V shed 5 bases and J shed 4 bases, with 11 bases lying between them. The CDR3 extends over 13 amino acids. Germline V gene lookup returns CDR1 MNHNS and CDR2 SASEGT. This chain's CDR3 is CASSRGSGYGYTF. The CDR3 DNA reads TGTGCCAGCAGTCGAGGGAGTGGCTATGGCTACACCTTC.

This clonotype was recorded many times. The chain employs TRBV20-1 and TRBJ2-1; 10 bases match TRBD2. CDR3 size: 14 residues. Germline CDR1 is DFQATT and CDR2 is SNEGSKA (reference sequence). The trim removed 5 bases at V and 3 bases at J, leaving 4 bases unmatched. The CDR3 loop is CSALSGRLYNEQFF. CDR3 bases: TGCAGTGCTCTTAGCGGGAGGCTCTACAATGAGCAGTTCTTC.

The gene calls are TRBV2 and TRBJ1-6; TRBD1 aligns across 9 bases. V gave up 8 bases and J gave up 12 bases; unmatched junction bases: 8. Germline values: CDR1 SNHLY, CDR2 FYNNEI. The CDR3 spans 13 residues. The CDR3 bases are TGTGCCAGCGGGGGGACAGGGAGAGAACCCCTCCACTTT. The encoded protein is CASGGTGREPLHF.

J is TRBJ1-2 and V is TRBV24-1; 7 nucleotides line up with TRBD1. The CDR3 contains 14 residues. Germline V gives CDR1 KGHDR, CDR2 SFDVKD. The J segment lost 5 bases and the V segment lost 4 bases, leaving 6 bases of the junction unmatched. The CDR3 coding sequence is TGTGCCACCAGTGACGTTGACAGGGTATATGGCTACACCTTC. This sequence encodes CATSDVDRVYGYTF.

This clonotype showed up many times. The chain carries TRBV6-2 or TRBV6-3 and TRBJ1-2; TRBD1 is a possible D gene (6 bases). The CDR3 covers 14 residues. V was trimmed by 2 bases and J by 14 bases, leaving 21 bases between them. Germline loops: CDR1 MNHEY, CDR2 SVGEGT. The CDR3 sequence is CASSYLRTAQQNTF. The CDR3 DNA reads TGTGCCAGCAGTTACCTGAGGACAGCGCAGCAGAATACCTTC.

The sample holds one count of this clonotype. The germline gene is not matched at one end of the junction; a read error may be the cause. V usage is TRBV10-3 and J usage is TRBJ2-2; D perhaps matches TRBD2 (5 bases). Germline V lookup: CDR1 ENHRY, CDR2 SYGVKD. CDR3 length equals 14 residues. In DNA, the CDR3 is TGTGCCAGCAGTGGGCCGGGGATCACCGGGGAGCTGTTTTTT. This translates into CASSGPGITGELFF.

This clonotype was seen many times. The V gene is TRBV19, the J gene TRBJ1-6; unclear D gene. The germline gives CDR1 LNHDA, CDR2 SQIVND (reference sequence). V was cut by 6 bases and J by 9 bases, with 18 bases left in between. This CDR3 is 15 amino acids long. CDR3 sequence: CASSLQRESGSPLHF. CDR3 DNA sequence: TGTGCCAGTAGCCTACAGCGGGAATCAGGTTCACCCCTCCACTTT. The complete variable domain, with remaining parts taken from reference TRBV19 and TRBJ1-6, reads DGGITQSPKYLFRKEGQNVTLSCEQNLNHDAMYWYRQDPGQGLRLIYYSQIVNDFQKGDIAEGYSVSREKKESFPLTVTSAQKNPTAFYLCASSLQRESGSPLHFGNGTRLTVT.

The chain recombines TRBV4-3 with TRBJ1-2, with a weak D call TRBD1 (5 bases). Germline V gene sequence: CDR1 LGHNA, CDR2 YSLEER. This CDR3 contains 16 residues. Trimming removed 2 bases at V and 5 bases at J, with 18 bases between. The CDR3 loop is CASSQPLEGPGYGYTF. CDR3 in DNA: TGCGCCAGCAGCCAACCGTTAGAGGGGCCGGGGTATGGCTACACCTTC.

The V and J genes are TRBV20-1 and TRBJ2-1; TRBD2 agrees at 7 bases. The CDR3 has 15 amino acids. With V trimmed by 3 bases and J by 5 bases, 10 bases remained unmatched. From germline, CDR1 is DFQATT and CDR2 SNEGSKA (reference sequence). As DNA, the CDR3 is TGCAGTGCTAGGTCCGATCGGGGGGTCCACAATGAGCAGTTCTTC. Encoded protein: CSARSDRGVHNEQFF.

Regarding this clonotype: The germline gene is not matched at one end of the junction; a read error may be the cause. V and J are TRBV5-1 and TRBJ2-1, with D perhaps TRBD1 (7 bases). This CDR3 is 15 amino acids long. The germline V gene has CDR1 SGHRS and CDR2 YFSETQ. The CDR3 is CASGLEGARDNEQFF. The CDR3 region has the DNA TGCGCCAGCGGCTTGGAGGGGGCGCGGGACAATGAGCAGTTCTTC. Variable domain in full (rest from reference TRBV5-1 and TRBJ2-1): KAGVTQTPRYLIKTRGQQVTLSCSPISGHRSVSWYQQTPGQGLQFLFEYFSETQRNKGNFPGRFSGRQFSNSRSEMNVSTLELGDSALYLCASGLEGARDNEQFFGPGTRLTVL.

This chain uses TRBV3-1 with TRBJ1-2, with D tentatively TRBD1 (5 bases). Germline CDR1 LGHDT, CDR2 YNNKEL (reference sequence). There are 16 residues in the CDR3. The germline V and J ends were trimmed by 3 bases and 8 bases, with 22 bases remaining between them. CDR3 region: CASSHGHAVYKGGYTF. The CDR3 region has the DNA TGTGCCAGCAGCCATGGACATGCCGTTTACAAGGGGGGCTACACCTTC.

This clonotype occurred a few times. The V and J genes are TRBV6-1 and TRBJ1-5, with D possibly matching TRBD1 (5 bases). In germline, CDR1 is MNHNS, CDR2 SASEGT. V was pared by 7 bases and J by 3 bases, with 10 bases between. CDR3 size: 13 residues. CDR3 nucleotides: TGTGCCAGCACCCAGGGTTACAATCAGCCCCAGCATTTT. It encodes CASTQGYNQPQHF.

Comment on this clonotype: Its ends do not fully match the called genes, so a read error is possible. This chain links TRBV4-1 with TRBJ2-7; the match to TRBD1 covers 10 bases. In germline, CDR1 is MGHRA, CDR2 YSYEKL. This CDR3 is 15 amino acids long. CDR3 nucleotides: TGCGCCGGCAGCGCCCCGGGACAGGGGATCAACGAGCAGTACTTC. It yields the protein CAGSAPGQGINEQYF.

The V gene is TRBV10-3, the J gene TRBJ1-1; no firm D call. The CDR3 length is 13 residues. Germline assignment: CDR1 ENHRY and CDR2 SYGVKD. V gave up 7 bases and J gave up 4 bases, with 13 bases separating them. The CDR3 loop is CAIMSEQTTEAFF. The CDR3 nucleotides read TGTGCCATCATGTCGGAGCAGACCACTGAAGCTTTCTTT.

This chain joins TRBV10-2 and TRBJ2-7; D uncertain. This CDR3 is 15 amino acids long. The germline V gene encodes CDR1 WSHSY and CDR2 SAAADI. The ends were cut back, 7 bases at V and 1 base at J, with 17 bases in the middle. This CDR3 is CASTSALTRSYEQYF. In nucleotides, the CDR3 is TGCGCCAGCACTTCTGCGTTGACACGGTCCTACGAGCAGTACTTC.

The genes are TRBV20-1 and TRBJ2-1, with TRBD2 matching 8 bases. This CDR3 has 14 residues. CDR1 and CDR2 from the germline V gene are DFQATT and SNEGSKA (reference sequence). J was trimmed by 9 bases and V by 4 bases; bases with no gene match: 11. The CDR3 spells CSAIISGKSGEQFF. CDR3 DNA sequence: TGCAGTGCTATAATTAGCGGGAAGTCCGGTGAGCAGTTCTTC.

The rearrangement joins TRBV19 to TRBJ1-5; D is possibly TRBD1 (5 bases). The V gene's germline CDR1 is LNHDA and CDR2 SQIVND (reference sequence). The V end lost 4 bases, the J end lost 7 bases, and 14 bases lay between the germline ends. The CDR3 is 14 residues long. The CDR3 bases are TGTGCCAGTAGTAGTCAGGGCTTTAGGCAGCCCCAGCATTTT. Amino acid sequence: CASSSQGFRQPQHF.

This clonotype has at least ten counts. The chain has TRBV10-2 and TRBJ1-2; 7 nucleotides match TRBD1. The CDR3 loop spans 13 amino acids. The V segment lost 10 bases and the J segment 0 bases; nucleotides outside the gene matches: 5. Germline assignment: CDR1 WSHSY and CDR2 SAAADI. The CDR3 loop is CATGDSPNYGYTF. The CDR3 DNA follows: TGCGCCACCGGGGACAGCCCTAACTATGGCTACACCTTC.

This clonotype occurred a few times. This sequence joins TRBV4-3 and TRBJ2-7; a possible D gene is TRBD2 (6 bases). The CDR3 spans 17 residues. Germline V CDR1 and CDR2: LGHNA, YSLEER. Trimming left V 0 bases short and J 1 base short, with 16 bases between. The CDR3 sequence is CASSQDPGGERSYEQYF. The CDR3 coding sequence is TGCGCCAGCAGCCAAGATCCCGGGGGAGAGAGGTCCTACGAGCAGTACTTC.

The chain links TRBV4-3 to TRBJ1-5; D unclear. Germline CDR1 reads LGHNA; CDR2 reads YSLEER. The ends were cut back, 0 bases at V and 2 bases at J, with 11 bases in the middle. The CDR3 extends over 16 amino acids. CDR3 sequence: CASSQDLVRRNQPQHF. DNA of the CDR3: TGCGCCAGCAGCCAAGATCTCGTCCGGCGCAATCAGCCCCAGCATTTT.

The chain recombines TRBV7-9 with TRBJ2-7; perhaps TRBD1 as D (6 bases). CDR3 length: 19 residues. In germline, CDR1 is SEHNR, CDR2 FQNEAQ (reference sequence). The germline V and J ends were trimmed by 0 bases and 2 bases, with 23 bases remaining between them. The CDR3 DNA is TGTGCCAGCAGCTTAGCTCCTATCCGAGTCAAAGACAGGACCTACGAGCAGTACTTC. It encodes CASSLAPIRVKDRTYEQYF.